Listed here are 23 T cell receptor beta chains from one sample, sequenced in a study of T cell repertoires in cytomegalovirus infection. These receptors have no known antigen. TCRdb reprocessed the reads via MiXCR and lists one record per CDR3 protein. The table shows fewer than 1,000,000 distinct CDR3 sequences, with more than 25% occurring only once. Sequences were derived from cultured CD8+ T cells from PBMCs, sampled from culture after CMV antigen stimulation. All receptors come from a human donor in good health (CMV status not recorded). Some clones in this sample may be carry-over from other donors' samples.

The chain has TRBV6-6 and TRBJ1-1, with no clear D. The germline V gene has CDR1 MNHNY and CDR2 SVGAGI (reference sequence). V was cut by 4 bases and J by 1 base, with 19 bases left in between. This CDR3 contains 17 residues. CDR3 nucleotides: TGTGCCAGCAGTTTATTACGTATAGCCCAGCAGAACACTGAAGCTTTCTTT. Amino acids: CASSLLRIAQQNTEAFF.

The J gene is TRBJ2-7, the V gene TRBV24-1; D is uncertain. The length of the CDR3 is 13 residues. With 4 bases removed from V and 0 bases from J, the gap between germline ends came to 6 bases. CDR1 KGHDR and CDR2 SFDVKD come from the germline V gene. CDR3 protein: CATSDRFSYEQYF. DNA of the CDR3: TGTGCCACCAGTGACAGGTTCTCCTACGAGCAGTACTTC.

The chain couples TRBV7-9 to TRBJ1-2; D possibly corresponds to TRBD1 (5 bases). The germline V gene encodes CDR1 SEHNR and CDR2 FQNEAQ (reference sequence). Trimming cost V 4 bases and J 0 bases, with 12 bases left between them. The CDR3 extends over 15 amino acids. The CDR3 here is CASSYSGGPNYGYTF. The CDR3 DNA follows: TGTGCCAGCAGCTACTCCGGGGGACCTAACTATGGCTACACCTTC.

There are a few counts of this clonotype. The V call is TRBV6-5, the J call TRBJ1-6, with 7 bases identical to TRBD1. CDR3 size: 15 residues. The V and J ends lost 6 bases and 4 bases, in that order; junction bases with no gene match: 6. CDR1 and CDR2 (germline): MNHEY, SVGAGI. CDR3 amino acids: CASSRQGGYNSPLHF. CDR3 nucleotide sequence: TGTGCCAGCAGCCGACAGGGTGGATATAATTCACCCCTCCACTTT.

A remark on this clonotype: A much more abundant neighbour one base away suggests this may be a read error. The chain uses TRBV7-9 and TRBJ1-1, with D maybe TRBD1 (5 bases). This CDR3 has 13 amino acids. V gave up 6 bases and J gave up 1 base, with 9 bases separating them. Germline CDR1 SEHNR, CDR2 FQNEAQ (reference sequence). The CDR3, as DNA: TGTGCCAGCAGATTTACAGGGAACACTGAAGCTTTCTTT. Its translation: CASRFTGNTEAFF.

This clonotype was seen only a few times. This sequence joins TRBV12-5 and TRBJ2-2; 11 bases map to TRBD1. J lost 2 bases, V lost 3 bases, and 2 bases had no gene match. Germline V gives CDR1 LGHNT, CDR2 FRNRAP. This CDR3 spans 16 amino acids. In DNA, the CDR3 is TGTGCTAGTGGTTTTGGGACAGGGGGTAACACCGGGGAGCTGTTTTTT. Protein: CASGFGTGGNTGELFF.

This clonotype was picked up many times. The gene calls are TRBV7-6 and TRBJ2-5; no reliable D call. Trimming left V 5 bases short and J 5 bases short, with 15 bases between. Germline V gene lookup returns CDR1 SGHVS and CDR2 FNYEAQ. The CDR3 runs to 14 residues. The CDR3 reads CASSPSWGEETQYF. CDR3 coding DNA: TGTGCCAGCAGCCCTAGTTGGGGTGAGGAGACCCAGTACTTC.

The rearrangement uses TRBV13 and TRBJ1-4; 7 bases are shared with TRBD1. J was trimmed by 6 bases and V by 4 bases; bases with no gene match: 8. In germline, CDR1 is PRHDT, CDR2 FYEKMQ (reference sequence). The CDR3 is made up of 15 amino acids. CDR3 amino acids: CASSSNRGRDEKLFF. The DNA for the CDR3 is TGTGCCAGCAGCTCAAACAGGGGAAGAGATGAAAAACTGTTTTTT.

The CDR3 bases are TGTGCCAGCAGCTTAGGTATCGCAGATACGCAGTATTTT. Protein product: CASSLGIADTQYF. This chain uses TRBV7-2 with TRBJ2-3, with no clear D. With 1 base removed from V and 4 bases from J, the gap between germline ends came to 6 bases. The CDR3 covers 13 residues. Germline assignment: CDR1 SGHTA and CDR2 FQGNSA.

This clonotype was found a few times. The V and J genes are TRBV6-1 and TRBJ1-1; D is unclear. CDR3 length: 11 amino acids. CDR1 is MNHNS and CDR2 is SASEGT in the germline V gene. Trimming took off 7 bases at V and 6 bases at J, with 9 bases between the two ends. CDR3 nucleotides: TGTGCCAGCAAGATTCAGTCTGAAGCTTTCTTT. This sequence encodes CASKIQSEAFF.

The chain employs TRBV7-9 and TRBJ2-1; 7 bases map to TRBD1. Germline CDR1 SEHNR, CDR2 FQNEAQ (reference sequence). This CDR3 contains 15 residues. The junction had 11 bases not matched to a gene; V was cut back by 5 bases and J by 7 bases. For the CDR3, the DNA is TGTGCCAGCAGCGACTCCTCGGGACAGAGGAATGAGCAGTTCTTC. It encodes CASSDSSGQRNEQFF.

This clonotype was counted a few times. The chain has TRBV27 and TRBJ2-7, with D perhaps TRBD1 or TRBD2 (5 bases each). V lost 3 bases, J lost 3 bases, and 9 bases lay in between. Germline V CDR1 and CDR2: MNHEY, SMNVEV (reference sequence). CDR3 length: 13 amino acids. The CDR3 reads CASSFGAYYEQYF. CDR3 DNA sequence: TGTGCCAGCAGTTTCGGGGCTTACTACGAGCAGTACTTC.

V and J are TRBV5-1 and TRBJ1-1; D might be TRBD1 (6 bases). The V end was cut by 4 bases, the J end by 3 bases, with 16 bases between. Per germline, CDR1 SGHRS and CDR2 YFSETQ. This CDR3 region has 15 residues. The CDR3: CASSPGTNEHTEAFF. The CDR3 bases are TGCGCCAGCAGCCCCGGGACAAACGAGCACACTGAAGCTTTCTTT.

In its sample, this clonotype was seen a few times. For the CDR3, the DNA is TGTGCCATCAGGACCCTGGGACTAGCGGGCCTATCCTACAATGAGCAGTTCTTC. Translating it yields CAIRTLGLAGLSYNEQFF. This chain uses TRBV10-3 with TRBJ2-1; 12 bases map to TRBD2. CDR3 length equals 18 residues. The germline gives CDR1 ENHRY, CDR2 SYGVKD. The V and J ends lost 6 bases and 1 base, in that order; junction bases with no gene match: 10.

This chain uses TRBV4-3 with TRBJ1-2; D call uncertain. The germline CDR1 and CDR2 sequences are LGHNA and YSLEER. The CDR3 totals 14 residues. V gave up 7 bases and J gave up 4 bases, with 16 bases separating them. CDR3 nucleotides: TGCGCCAGCACCCCAAAGGGCCAGTCCTATGGCTACACCTTC. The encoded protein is CASTPKGQSYGYTF.

In DNA, the CDR3 is TGTGCCAGCAGCTTAGTCACCGGGACAGGAGAAGCTTTCTTT. The encoded protein is CASSLVTGTGEAFF. The gene calls are TRBV11-2 and TRBJ1-1, with 8 bases identical to TRBD1. Germline trimming cut 1 base from V and 8 bases from J; bases unmatched to any gene: 6. Germline CDR1 and CDR2: SGHAT and FQNNGV. The CDR3 has 14 amino acids.

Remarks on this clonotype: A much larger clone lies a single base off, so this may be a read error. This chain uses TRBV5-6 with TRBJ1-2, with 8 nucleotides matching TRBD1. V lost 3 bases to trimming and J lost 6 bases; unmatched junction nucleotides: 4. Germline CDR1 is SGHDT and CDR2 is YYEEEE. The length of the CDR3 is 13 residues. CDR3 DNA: TGTGCCAGCAGCTCGGACAGGGTCCATGGCTACACCTTC. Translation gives CASSSDRVHGYTF.

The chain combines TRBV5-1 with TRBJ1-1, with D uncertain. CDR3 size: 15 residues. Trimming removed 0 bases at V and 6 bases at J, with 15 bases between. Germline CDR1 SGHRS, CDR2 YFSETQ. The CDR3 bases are TGCGCCAGCAGCTTGGTGTTCGAGGGCGGCTCTGAAGCTTTCTTT. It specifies CASSLVFEGGSEAFF.

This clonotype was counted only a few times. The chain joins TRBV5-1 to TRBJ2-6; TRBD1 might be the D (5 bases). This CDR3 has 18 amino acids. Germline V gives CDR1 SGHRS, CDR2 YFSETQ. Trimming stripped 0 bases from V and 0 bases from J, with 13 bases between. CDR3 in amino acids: CASSLDPGPLSGANVLTF. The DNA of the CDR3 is TGCGCCAGCAGCTTGGATCCAGGGCCCCTCTCTGGGGCCAACGTCCTGACTTTC. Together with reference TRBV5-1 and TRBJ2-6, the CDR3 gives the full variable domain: KAGVTQTPRYLIKTRGQQVTLSCSPISGHRSVSWYQQTPGQGLQFLFEYFSETQRNKGNFPGRFSGRQFSNSRSEMNVSTLELGDSALYLCASSLDPGPLSGANVLTFGAGSRLTVL.

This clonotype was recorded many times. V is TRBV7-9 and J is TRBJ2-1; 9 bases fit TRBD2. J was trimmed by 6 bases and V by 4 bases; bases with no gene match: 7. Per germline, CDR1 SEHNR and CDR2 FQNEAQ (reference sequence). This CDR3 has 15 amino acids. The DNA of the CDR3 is TGTGCCAGCAGCTGGGATGCGGGGGGGCGCAATGAGCAGTTCTTC. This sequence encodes CASSWDAGGRNEQFF.

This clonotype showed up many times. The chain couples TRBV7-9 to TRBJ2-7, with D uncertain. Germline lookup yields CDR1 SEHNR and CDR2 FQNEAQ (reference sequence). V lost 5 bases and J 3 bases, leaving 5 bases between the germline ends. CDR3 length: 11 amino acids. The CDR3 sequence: CASSEFYEQYF. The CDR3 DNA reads TGTGCCAGCAGCGAATTCTACGAGCAGTACTTC.

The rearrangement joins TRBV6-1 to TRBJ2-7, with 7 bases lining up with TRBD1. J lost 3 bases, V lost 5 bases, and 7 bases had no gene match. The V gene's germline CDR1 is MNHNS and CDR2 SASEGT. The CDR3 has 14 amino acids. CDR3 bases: TGTGCCAGCAGTATAGTCGGGACAGACTACGAGCAGTACTTC. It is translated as CASSIVGTDYEQYF.

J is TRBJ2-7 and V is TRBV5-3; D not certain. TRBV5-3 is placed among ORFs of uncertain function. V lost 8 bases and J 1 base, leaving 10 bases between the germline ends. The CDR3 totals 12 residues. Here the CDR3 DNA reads TGTGCCAGCCCGCCTGGGTCCTACGAGCAGTACGTC. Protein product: CASPPGSYEQYV.